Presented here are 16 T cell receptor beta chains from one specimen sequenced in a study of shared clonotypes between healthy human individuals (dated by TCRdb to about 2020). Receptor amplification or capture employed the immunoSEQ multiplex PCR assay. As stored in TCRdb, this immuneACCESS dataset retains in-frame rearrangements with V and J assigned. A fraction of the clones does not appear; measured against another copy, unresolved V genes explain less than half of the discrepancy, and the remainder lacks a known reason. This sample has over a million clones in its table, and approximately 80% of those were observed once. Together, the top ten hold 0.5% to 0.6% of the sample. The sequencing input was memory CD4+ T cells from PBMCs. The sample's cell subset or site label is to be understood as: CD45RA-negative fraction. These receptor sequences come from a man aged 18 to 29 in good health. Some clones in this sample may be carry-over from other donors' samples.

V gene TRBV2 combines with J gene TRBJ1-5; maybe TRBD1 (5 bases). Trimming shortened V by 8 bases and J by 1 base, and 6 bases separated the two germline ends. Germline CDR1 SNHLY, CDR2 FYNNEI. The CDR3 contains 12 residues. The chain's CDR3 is CASGDSNQPQHF. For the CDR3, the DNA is TGTGCCAGCGGGGACAGCAATCAGCCCCAGCATTTT.

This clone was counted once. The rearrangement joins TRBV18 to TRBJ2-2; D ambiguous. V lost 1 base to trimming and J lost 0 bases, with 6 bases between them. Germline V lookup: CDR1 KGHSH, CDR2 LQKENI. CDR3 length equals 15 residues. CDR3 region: CASSPQGTNTGELFF. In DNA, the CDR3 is TGTGCCAGCTCACCACAGGGAACGAACACCGGGGAGCTGTTTTTT.

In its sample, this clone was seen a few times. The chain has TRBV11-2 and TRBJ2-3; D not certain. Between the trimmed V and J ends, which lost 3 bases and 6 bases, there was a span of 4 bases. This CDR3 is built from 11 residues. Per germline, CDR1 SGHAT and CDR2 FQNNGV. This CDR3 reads CASSFRDTQYF. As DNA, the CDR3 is TGTGCCAGCAGCTTTCGGGATACGCAGTATTTT. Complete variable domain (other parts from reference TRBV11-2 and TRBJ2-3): EAGVAQSPRYKIIEKRQSVAFWCNPISGHATLYWYQQILGQGPKLLIQFQNNGVVDDSQLPKDRFSAERLKGVDSTLKIQPAKLEDSAVYLCASSFRDTQYFGPGTRLTVL.

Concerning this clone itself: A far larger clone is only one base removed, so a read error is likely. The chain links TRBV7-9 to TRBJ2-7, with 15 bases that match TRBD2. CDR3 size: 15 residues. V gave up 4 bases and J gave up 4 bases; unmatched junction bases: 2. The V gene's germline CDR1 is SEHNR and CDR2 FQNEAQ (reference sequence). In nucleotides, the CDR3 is TGTGCCAGCAGCTGGACTAGCGGGAGGGGATACGAGCAGTACTTC. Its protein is CASSWTSGRGYEQYF.

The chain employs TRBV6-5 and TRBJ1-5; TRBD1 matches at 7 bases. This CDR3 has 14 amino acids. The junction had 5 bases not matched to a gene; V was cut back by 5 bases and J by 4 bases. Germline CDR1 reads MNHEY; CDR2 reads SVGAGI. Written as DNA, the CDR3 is TGTGCCAGCAGTGGGACAGCTACTAATCAGCCCCAGCATTTT. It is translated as CASSGTATNQPQHF.

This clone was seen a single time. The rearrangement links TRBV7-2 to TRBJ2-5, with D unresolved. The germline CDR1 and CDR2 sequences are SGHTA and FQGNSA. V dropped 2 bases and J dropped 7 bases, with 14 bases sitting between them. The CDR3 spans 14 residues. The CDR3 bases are TGTGCCAGCAGCTTATCCCCCGCAGGTGCGACCCAGTACTTC. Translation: CASSLSPAGATQYF. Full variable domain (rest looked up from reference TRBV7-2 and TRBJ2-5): GAGVSQSPSNKVTEKGKDVELRCDPISGHTALYWYRQSLGQGLEFLIYFQGNSAPDKSGLPSDRFSAERTGGSVSTLTIQRTQQEDSAVYLCASSLSPAGATQYFGPGTRLLVL.

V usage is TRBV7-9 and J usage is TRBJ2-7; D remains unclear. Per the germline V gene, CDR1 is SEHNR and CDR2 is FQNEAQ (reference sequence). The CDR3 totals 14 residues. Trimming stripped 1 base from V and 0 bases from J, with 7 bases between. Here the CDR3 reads CASSLGLTSYEQYF. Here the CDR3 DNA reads TGTGCCAGCAGCTTAGGGCTTACCTCCTACGAGCAGTACTTC.

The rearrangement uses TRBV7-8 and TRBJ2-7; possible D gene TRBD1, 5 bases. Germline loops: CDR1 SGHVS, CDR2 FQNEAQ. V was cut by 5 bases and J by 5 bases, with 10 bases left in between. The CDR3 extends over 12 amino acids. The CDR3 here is CASSPRGDEQYF. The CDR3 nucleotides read TGTGCCAGCAGCCCTAGGGGTGACGAGCAGTACTTC.

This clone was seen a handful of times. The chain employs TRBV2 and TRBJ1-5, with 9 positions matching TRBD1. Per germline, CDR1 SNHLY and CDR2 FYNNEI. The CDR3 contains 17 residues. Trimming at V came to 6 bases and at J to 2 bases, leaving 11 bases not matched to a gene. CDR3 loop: CASRPGQGLYGNQPQHF. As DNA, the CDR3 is TGTGCCAGCAGACCGGGACAGGGCCTCTATGGCAATCAGCCCCAGCATTTT.

In nucleotides, the CDR3 is TGTGCCAGCAGTTTCCGTCTGAACGGACAGGGGAGAGAGACCCAGTACTTC. Translated, it gives CASSFRLNGQGRETQYF. The rearrangement uses TRBV27 and TRBJ2-5, with TRBD1 matching 9 bases. Germline V gene sequence: CDR1 MNHEY, CDR2 SMNVEV (reference sequence). V was pared by 3 bases and J by 4 bases, with 12 bases of the junction left unmatched. The CDR3 contains 17 residues.

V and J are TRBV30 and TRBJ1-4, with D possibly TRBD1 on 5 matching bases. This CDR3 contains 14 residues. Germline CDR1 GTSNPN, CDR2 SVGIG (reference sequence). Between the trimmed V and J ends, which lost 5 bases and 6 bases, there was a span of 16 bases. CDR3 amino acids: CAWGAGTADEKLFF. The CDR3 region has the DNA TGTGCCTGGGGAGCCGGGACGGCGGATGAAAAACTGTTTTTT.

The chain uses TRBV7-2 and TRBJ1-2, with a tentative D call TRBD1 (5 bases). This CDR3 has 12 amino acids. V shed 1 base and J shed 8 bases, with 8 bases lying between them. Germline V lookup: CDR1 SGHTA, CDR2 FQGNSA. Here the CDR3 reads CASSLDRRGYTF. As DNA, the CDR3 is TGTGCCAGCAGCTTAGACAGGAGGGGCTACACCTTC.

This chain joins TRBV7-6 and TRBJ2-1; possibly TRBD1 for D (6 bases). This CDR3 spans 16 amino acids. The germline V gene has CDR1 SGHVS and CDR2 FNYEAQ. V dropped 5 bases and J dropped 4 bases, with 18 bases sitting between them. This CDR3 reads CASSPKVIQGYNEQFF. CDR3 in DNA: TGTGCCAGCAGCCCCAAGGTGATACAGGGTTACAATGAGCAGTTCTTC.

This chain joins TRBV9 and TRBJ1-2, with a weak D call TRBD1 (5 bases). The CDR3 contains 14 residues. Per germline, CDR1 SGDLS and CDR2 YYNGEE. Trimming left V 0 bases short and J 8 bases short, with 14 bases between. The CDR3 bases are TGTGCCAGCAGCGTAGACCCCCAGGGCGGCGGCTACACCTTC. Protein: CASSVDPQGGGYTF.

This chain's CDR3 is CASSSTGISGANEQFF. The DNA for the CDR3 is TGCGCCAGCAGCTCCACCGGTATTTCGGGCGCCAATGAGCAGTTCTTC. The chain links TRBV5-1 to TRBJ2-1, with D unresolved. This CDR3 contains 16 residues. The germline gives CDR1 SGHRS, CDR2 YFSETQ. Trimming removed 3 bases at V and 6 bases at J, with 19 bases between.

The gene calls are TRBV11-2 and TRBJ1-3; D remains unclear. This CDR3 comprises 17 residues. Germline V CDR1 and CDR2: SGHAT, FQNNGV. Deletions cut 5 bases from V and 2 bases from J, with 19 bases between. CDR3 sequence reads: CASSPQGQVSTGNTIYF. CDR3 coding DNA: TGTGCCAGCAGCCCCCAAGGCCAGGTTTCCACTGGAAACACCATATATTTT.